This entry describes one T cell receptor beta chain. Antigen specificity is unknown. This record belongs to a study of cytomegalovirus exposure and HLA in healthy donors. The PCR had 60 Vbeta and 13 Jbeta primers. Profiled with immunoSEQ multiplex PCR; TCRdb holds only in-frame clones, not every one. The sample records approximately 140,000 clones, roughly 80% being singletons. Study-wide results and caveats: Follow-up analysis later connected one missense variant in DCLRE1C with trimming of TCR beta V- and J-genes. Certain indistinguishable V segments, among them TRBV6-2 and TRBV6-3, were excluded. In a later analysis, common viral pathogens appeared linked to several of the most significant clusters. Reports credit the classifier with highly specific, highly sensitive diagnosis of cytomegalovirus status.

Germline values: CDR1 MNHEY, CDR2 SVGAGI. The CDR3 runs to 13 residues. The J segment lost 3 bases and the V segment lost 5 bases, leaving 4 bases of the junction unmatched. V gene TRBV6-5 combines with J gene TRBJ2-7; TRBD1 matches 7 bases. Sequencing used PBMCs. This TCR derives from a human donor in good health. The CDR3 nucleotides read TGTGCCAGCAGTCGACAGGGTCGCTACGAGCAGTACTTC. Residues: CASSRQGRYEQYF.